The 5 T cell receptor beta chains below all came from one sample that was sequenced in a study of shared clonotypes between healthy human individuals. In the naive CD8 group, cells lacked CD45RO and were positively selected for CCR7, so terminally differentiated effector memory CD45RA+ cells were left out. Repertoires were generated with immunoSEQ multiplex PCR, while TCRdb's copy carries only in-frame clones and drops some. This table has under 850,000 clones, 80% to 95% appearing once. The sample comprised naive CD8+ T cells sorted from blood. The origin of the receptors is a young man in good health.

The chain is built from TRBV9 and TRBJ1-4, with D unclear. Trimming removed 1 base from V and 2 bases from J, with 9 bases in between. The CDR3 spans 15 residues. In germline, CDR1 is SGDLS, CDR2 YYNGEE. The CDR3 nucleotides read TGTGCCAGCAGCGTATGGGGTACTACTAATGAAAAACTGTTTTTT. Protein product: CASSVWGTTNEKLFF.

The chain joins TRBV5-4 to TRBJ2-7, with 8 bases fitting TRBD1. The CDR3 sequence is 15 residues long. J lost 3 bases, V lost 4 bases, and 9 bases had no gene match. The germline gives CDR1 SGHNT, CDR2 YYREEE (reference sequence). CDR3 DNA sequence: TGTGCCAGCAGCCACTACAGGGGGTCCTACTACGAGCAGTACTTC. Protein: CASSHYRGSYYEQYF. Full variable domain (missing parts from reference TRBV5-4 and TRBJ2-7): ETGVTQSPTHLIKTRGQQVTLRCSSQSGHNTVSWYQQALGQGPQFIFQYYREEENGRGNFPPRFSGLQFPNYSSELNVNALELDDSALYLCASSHYRGSYYEQYFGPGTRLTVT.

The V call is TRBV9, the J call TRBJ2-1; 7 nucleotides agree with TRBD2. This CDR3 is built from 13 residues. V was pared by 5 bases and J by 2 bases, with 1 base of the junction left unmatched. Germline V CDR1 and CDR2: SGDLS, YYNGEE. The CDR3 loop is CASSLAAYNEQFF. The CDR3 DNA reads as TGTGCCAGCAGTCTAGCGGCCTACAATGAGCAGTTCTTC.

The chain uses TRBV5-5 and TRBJ2-7, with 12 bases matching TRBD2. The CDR3 runs 14 residues. Unmatched junction bases numbered 2, after V lost 6 bases and J lost 1 base. Germline V lookup: CDR1 SGHKS, CDR2 YYEKEE (reference sequence). The CDR3 loop reads CASTGLAGSYEQYF. For the CDR3, the DNA is TGTGCCAGCACCGGACTAGCGGGATCCTACGAGCAGTACTTC.

The rearrangement links TRBV4-1 to TRBJ2-5; TRBD2 agrees at 8 bases. The germline CDR1 and CDR2 sequences are MGHRA and YSYEKL. The CDR3 loop spans 17 amino acids. Trimming took 0 bases from V and 6 from J; bases not matched to a gene: 12. CDR3 bases: TGCGCCAGCAGCCAAGATAACGGGGGGGCCGGGAGGAAGACCCAGTACTTC. Translating it yields CASSQDNGGAGRKTQYF.